Listed here are 22 T cell receptor beta chains from one sample, sequenced in a study of vaccination and CD4 T cells after COVID-19. As for treatment: approximately 9-day PBMC culture with coronavirus spike peptide pools or control peptides (ViraFEST assay). Cultured CD4+ T cell DNA was sequenced using the Oncomine TCR Beta short-read assay. Each CDR3 protein gets one entry after TCRdb re-called the PCR reads with MiXCR. The sample holds over 10,000 distinct CDR3 sequences; around 60% are singletons and the top ten take roughly 9.1%. Which antigens these TCRs recognize remains unknown. The specimen sequenced was CD4+ T cells from blood, cultured in vitro. The receptors derive from a human donor who had recovered from COVID-19.

The chain combines TRBV6-1 with TRBJ2-3, with D possibly being TRBD1 or TRBD2 (5 bases each). CDR3 length equals 16 residues. Trimming took off 5 bases at V and 3 bases at J, with 18 bases between the two ends. Germline V gene sequence: CDR1 MNHNS, CDR2 SASEGT. The CDR3 sequence is CASSRDQGTPTDTQYF. The DNA of the CDR3 is TGTGCCAGCAGTAGGGACCAGGGAACCCCGACAGATACGCAGTATTTT.

The rearrangement joins TRBV30 to TRBJ2-2, with a tentative D call TRBD2 (6 bases). This CDR3 spans 18 amino acids. CDR1 and CDR2 from the germline V gene are GTSNPN and SVGIG (reference sequence). The V and J ends lost 3 bases and 0 bases respectively, with 20 bases between them. The CDR3 spells CAWSANQGPGANTGELFF. The CDR3 DNA reads TGTGCCTGGAGCGCCAACCAGGGACCGGGGGCGAACACCGGGGAGCTGTTTTTT.

This clonotype was counted only a few times. This chain connects TRBV7-2 to TRBJ2-5; weak D call: TRBD2 (6 bases). The V and J ends lost 5 bases and 1 base respectively, with 11 bases between them. This CDR3 is built from 14 residues. Germline CDR1 reads SGHTA; CDR2 reads FQGNSA. CDR3 loop: CASSVGAGQETQYF. The CDR3 DNA follows: TGTGCCAGCAGCGTGGGAGCGGGCCAAGAGACCCAGTACTTC.

There are a few counts of this clonotype. The chain links TRBV2 to TRBJ1-2; TRBD1 matches 9 bases. The V gene end was trimmed by 6 bases and the J gene end by 8 bases; junction bases not matched to a gene: 7. The germline V gene encodes CDR1 SNHLY and CDR2 FYNNEI. This CDR3 has 13 amino acids. The CDR3 is CASSGDRDIGYTF. The DNA of the CDR3 is TGTGCCAGCAGCGGGGACAGGGATATCGGCTACACCTTC.

A single count supports this clonotype. The genes are TRBV6-2 or TRBV6-3 and TRBJ1-5; TRBD1 aligns across 8 bases. The CDR3 extends over 15 amino acids. Germline V gene data show CDR1 as MNHEY and CDR2 as SVGEGT. After removal of 5 bases from V and 3 bases from J, the junction contained 6 bases not matched to a gene. CDR3 nucleotides: TGTGCCAGCAGTGGACAGGGTGTGGACAATCAGCCCCAGCATTTT. Translated, it gives CASSGQGVDNQPQHF.

The rearrangement links TRBV6-2 or TRBV6-3 to TRBJ2-7; 9 bases map to TRBD2. After removal of 6 bases from V and 5 bases from J, the junction contained 8 bases not matched to a gene. From germline, CDR1 is MNHEY and CDR2 SVGEGT. The CDR3 is 14 residues long. The CDR3 bases are TGTGCCAGCAGGGGGGCTAGCGGGACCCACGAGCAGTACTTC. Encoded protein: CASRGASGTHEQYF.

A few counts support this clonotype. The CDR3 DNA is TGTGCCAGCAGTAGGACTAGCGGGAGCATCAACGAGCAGTACTTC. This encodes CASSRTSGSINEQYF. J is TRBJ2-7 and V is TRBV6-1; TRBD2 aligns across 13 bases. V shed 5 bases and J 5 bases; nucleotides not matched to a gene: 6. The CDR3 spans 15 residues. Germline CDR1 reads MNHNS; CDR2 reads SASEGT.

Only a few counts were recorded for this clonotype. CDR3 residues: CASSYRGQNIQYF. The CDR3 nucleotides are TGTGCCAGCAGCTACAGGGGCCAAAACATTCAGTACTTC. The V call is TRBV7-2, the J call TRBJ2-4, with 7 bases that match TRBD1. Germline trimming cut 4 bases from V and 5 bases from J; bases unmatched to any gene: 2. The CDR3 spans 13 residues. Germline V gene lookup returns CDR1 SGHTA and CDR2 FQGNSA.

The chain recombines TRBV11-2 with TRBJ2-3, with TRBD2 matching over 12 bases. CDR1 is SGHAT and CDR2 is FQNNGV in the germline V gene. The CDR3 length is 16 residues. V gave up 5 bases and J gave up 4 bases; unmatched junction bases: 7. CDR3: CASSILAGGNADTQYF. The CDR3 DNA follows: TGTGCCAGCAGCATTCTAGCGGGAGGGAACGCAGATACGCAGTATTTT. Looking up the rest from reference TRBV11-2 and TRBJ2-3 gives the full variable domain: EAGVAQSPRYKIIEKRQSVAFWCNPISGHATLYWYQQILGQGPKLLIQFQNNGVVDDSQLPKDRFSAERLKGVDSTLKIQPAKLEDSAVYLCASSILAGGNADTQYFGPGTRLTVL.

The V and J genes are TRBV5-4 and TRBJ2-3; 7 bases match TRBD1. Germline V gene lookup returns CDR1 SGHNT and CDR2 YYREEE (reference sequence). The CDR3 consists of 15 residues. Trimming took 3 bases from V and 0 from J; bases not matched to a gene: 4. The CDR3 DNA is TGTGCCAGCAGCTCGAGGACAGGTAGCACAGATACGCAGTATTTT. Translated, it gives CASSSRTGSTDTQYF. Looking up the rest from reference TRBV5-4 and TRBJ2-3 gives the full variable domain: ETGVTQSPTHLIKTRGQQVTLRCSSQSGHNTVSWYQQALGQGPQFIFQYYREEENGRGNFPPRFSGLQFPNYSSELNVNALELDDSALYLCASSSRTGSTDTQYFGPGTRLTVL.

This chain joins TRBV4-1 and TRBJ2-1; 13 bases are shared with TRBD2. The CDR3 spans 15 residues. Germline V gene data show CDR1 as MGHRA and CDR2 as YSYEKL. Losses at the gene ends were 6 bases for V and 6 bases for J; bases not matched to a gene: 5. CDR3 sequence reads: CASRPGLAGSNEQFF. The CDR3 DNA follows: TGCGCCAGCAGGCCGGGACTAGCGGGGAGCAATGAGCAGTTCTTC.

This sequence joins TRBV2 and TRBJ1-5; tentatively, D is TRBD1 (6 bases). The V end lost 2 bases, the J end lost 7 bases, and 12 bases lay between the germline ends. This CDR3 comprises 14 residues. Germline CDR1 and CDR2: SNHLY and FYNNEI. CDR3 nucleotides: TGTGCCAGCAGTGAACAGGGGCATGGACAGCCCCAGCATTTT. Protein sequence: CASSEQGHGQPQHF. The entire variable domain, with the rest obtained from reference TRBV2 and TRBJ1-5, is as follows: EPEVTQTPSHQVTQMGQEVILRCVPISNHLYFYWYRQILGQKVEFLVSFYNNEISEKSEIFDDQFSVERPDGSNFTLKIRSTKLEDSAMYFCASSEQGHGQPQHFGDGTRLSIL.

The rearrangement links TRBV19 to TRBJ2-7; D is uncertain. Trimming pared 0 bases from V and 3 bases from J, leaving 12 bases between. This CDR3 spans 15 amino acids. The germline V gene has CDR1 LNHDA and CDR2 SQIVND (reference sequence). The CDR3 DNA follows: TGTGCCAGTAGTATAGATTGGTCGGGTCGCTACGAGCAGTACTTC. Protein: CASSIDWSGRYEQYF.

The chain recombines TRBV12-3 or TRBV12-4 with TRBJ2-4; the D gene is possibly TRBD2 (6 bases). Deletions cut 5 bases from V and 2 bases from J, with 13 bases between. The CDR3 has 15 residues. The CDR3 spells CASSPMGGSKNIQYF. For the CDR3, the DNA is TGTGCCAGCAGTCCCATGGGGGGTTCCAAAAACATTCAGTACTTC.

Judged by abundance, this clonotype is large. J is TRBJ2-1 and V is TRBV6-2 or TRBV6-3; tentatively, D is TRBD2 (7 bases). V was clipped by 2 bases and J by 10 bases, with 12 bases between them. Germline V gene sequence: CDR1 MNHEY, CDR2 SVGEGT. The CDR3 spans 13 residues. The CDR3 loop is CASSYRGGGEQFF. The DNA for the CDR3 is TGTGCCAGCAGTTACCGTGGCGGGGGCGAGCAGTTCTTC.

The chain joins TRBV6-4 to TRBJ2-1; D gene uncertain. This CDR3 spans 15 amino acids. CDR1 MRHNA and CDR2 SNTAGT come from the germline V gene. Deletions cut 6 bases from V and 2 bases from J, with 14 bases between. CDR3 amino acids: CASRLRTDPYNEQFF. The DNA of the CDR3 is TGTGCCAGCAGGCTCCGGACCGATCCCTACAATGAGCAGTTCTTC.

By frequency in the sample, this clonotype is medium-sized (0.01 to 0.1%). The chain carries TRBV7-9 and TRBJ2-6; TRBD1 aligns across 7 bases. The ends lost 2 bases at V and 0 bases at J; junction bases unmatched: 7. This CDR3 contains 18 residues. Germline V CDR1 and CDR2: SEHNR, FQNEAQ (reference sequence). The CDR3: CASSLRTTGHSGANVLTF. CDR3 in DNA: TGTGCCAGCAGCTTAAGGACGACAGGGCACTCTGGGGCCAACGTCCTGACTTTC.

This clonotype was detected only once. The CDR3 sequence: CASSYSFSDRTYEQYF. The CDR3 coding sequence is TGTGCCAGCAGTTACTCGTTCTCTGACAGGACCTACGAGCAGTACTTC. The chain employs TRBV6-5 and TRBJ2-7; D is possibly TRBD1 (6 bases). V was shortened by 0 bases and J by 2 bases, with 14 bases between the two germline ends. The CDR3 runs 16 residues. From germline, CDR1 is MNHEY and CDR2 SVGAGI.

CDR3 in DNA: TGTGCCAGCGGTGGACAGGGGGTGTGGAACGAGCAGTACTTC. Its translation is CASGGQGVWNEQYF. This sequence joins TRBV6-1 and TRBJ2-7; 10 nucleotides agree with TRBD1. This CDR3 contains 14 residues. The germline gives CDR1 MNHNS, CDR2 SASEGT. V shed 8 bases, J shed 5 bases, and the junction held 9 bases outside the gene matches.

A note on this clonotype: Mismatch with germline at one junction end may stem from a read error. The chain couples TRBV7-9 to TRBJ2-1; D remains ambiguous. Germline assignment: CDR1 SEHNR and CDR2 FQNEAQ (reference sequence). The CDR3 is 14 amino acids. Written as DNA, the CDR3 is TGTGTCAGCAGCTTAGATACAACCTACAATGAGCAGTTCTTC. Protein: CVSSLDTTYNEQFF.

The J gene is TRBJ1-4, the V gene TRBV2, with TRBD1 identical over 11 bases. The CDR3 covers 14 residues. CDR1 and CDR2 (germline): SNHLY, FYNNEI. Losses at the gene ends were 5 bases for V and 8 bases for J; bases not matched to a gene: 4. CDR3 sequence (DNA): TGTGCCAGCAGTCAGGGACAGGGGGGAGAAAAACTGTTTTTT. Residues: CASSQGQGGEKLFF.

The V gene is TRBV5-1, the J gene TRBJ2-5; possible D gene TRBD1, 5 bases. Germline V gene lookup returns CDR1 SGHRS and CDR2 YFSETQ. This CDR3 has 16 residues. The ends were cut back, 5 bases at V and 4 bases at J, with 21 bases in the middle. The CDR3 spells CASRRQQRAVAETQYF. The CDR3 nucleotides are TGCGCCAGCAGGAGACAGCAAAGGGCGGTCGCAGAGACCCAGTACTTC.